This TCR beta chain was recorded in a study of CD8+ T cells in alopecia areata. Turning to the study itself: Recipients were roughly 6-11-week-old female C3H/HeJ mice grafted with skin from approximately 6-13-month-old C3H/HeJ donors with spontaneous alopecia.

RNA was isolated and reverse transcribed to cDNA, the sequencing template. This table comes from immunoSEQ multiplex PCR, and its TCRdb copy is limited to in-frame clones, with some not included. The sample holds about 270,000 clones, and no clone turns up only once. The CDR3 runs 13 residues. CDR1 is NNHNN, CDR2 SYGAGS, per germline (reference sequence). Study results and caveats: In patients, TCRs were shared less clearly than in mice, and HLA may possibly be involved.

The pooled cutaneous lymph node cells were sorted using several markers (CD4, CD8alpha, NKG2D, NKG2ACE and others). With respect to this clone: The target antigen is unknown. The gene symbols are mouse symbols. The read gets to within 4 residues of the CDR3 end, and the germline J gene fills in the rest.

The source is a C3H/HeJ mouse with alopecia areata. This strain has MHC haplotype H2-k. The rearrangement uses TRBV13-2 and TRBJ1-1; D possibly corresponds to TRBD1 (6 bases). The specimen sequenced was CD4+ T cells sorted from a lymph node. The CDR3 is CASGDPDRREVFF. The part of the CDR3 DNA that was read is TGTGCCAGCGGTGATCCCGACAGGAGA.